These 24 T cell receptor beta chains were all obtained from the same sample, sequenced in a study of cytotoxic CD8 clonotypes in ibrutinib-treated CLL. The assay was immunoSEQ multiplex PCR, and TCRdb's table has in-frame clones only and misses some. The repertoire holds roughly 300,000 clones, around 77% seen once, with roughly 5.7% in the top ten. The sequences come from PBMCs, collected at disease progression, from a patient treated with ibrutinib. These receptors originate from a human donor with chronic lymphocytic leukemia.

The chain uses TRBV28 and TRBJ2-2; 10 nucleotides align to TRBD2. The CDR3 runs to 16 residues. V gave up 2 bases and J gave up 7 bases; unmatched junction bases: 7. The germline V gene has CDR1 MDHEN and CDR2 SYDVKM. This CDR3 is CASSLGLAGVVGELFF. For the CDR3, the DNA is TGTGCCAGCAGTTTAGGGCTAGCGGGAGTTGTCGGGGAGCTGTTTTTT. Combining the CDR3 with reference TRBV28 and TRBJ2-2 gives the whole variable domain DVKVTQSSRYLVKRTGEKVFLECVQDMDHENMFWYRQDPGLGLRLIYFSYDVKMKEKGDIPEGYSVSREKKERFSLILESASTNQTSMYLCASSLGLAGVVGELFFGEGSRLTVL.

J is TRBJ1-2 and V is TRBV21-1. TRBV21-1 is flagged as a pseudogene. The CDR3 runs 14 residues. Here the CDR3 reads CASSSRWGNYGYTF. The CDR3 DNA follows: TGTGCCAGCAGCAGTAGGTGGGGTAACTATGGCTACACCTTC.

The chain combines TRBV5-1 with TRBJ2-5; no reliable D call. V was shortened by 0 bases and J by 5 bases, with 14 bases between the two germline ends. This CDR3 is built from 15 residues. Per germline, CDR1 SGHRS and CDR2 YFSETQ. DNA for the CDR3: TGCGCCAGCAGCTTGGCCTCTAGAGGTTATGAGACCCAGTACTTC. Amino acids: CASSLASRGYETQYF.

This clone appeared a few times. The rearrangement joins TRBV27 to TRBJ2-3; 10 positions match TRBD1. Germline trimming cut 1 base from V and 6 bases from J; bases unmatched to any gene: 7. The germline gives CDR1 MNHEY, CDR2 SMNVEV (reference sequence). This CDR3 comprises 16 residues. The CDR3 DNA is TGTGCCAGCAGTTTATTCCGGGACAGGGGAGTCGATACGCAGTATTTT. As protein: CASSLFRDRGVDTQYF.

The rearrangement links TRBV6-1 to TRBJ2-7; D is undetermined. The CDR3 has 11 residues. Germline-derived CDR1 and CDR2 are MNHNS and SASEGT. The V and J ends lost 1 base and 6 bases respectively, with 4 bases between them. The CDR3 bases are TGTGCCAGCAGTGAAGGCCCCGAGCAGTACTTC. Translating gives CASSEGPEQYF.

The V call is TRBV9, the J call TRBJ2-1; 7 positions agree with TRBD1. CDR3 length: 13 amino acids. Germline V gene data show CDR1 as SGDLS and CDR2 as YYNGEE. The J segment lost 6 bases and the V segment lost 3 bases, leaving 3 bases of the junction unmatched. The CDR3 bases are TGTGCCAGCAGCGCAGGGGACAGCAATGAGCAGTTCTTC. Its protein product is CASSAGDSNEQFF.

Here the CDR3 DNA reads TGTGCCAGTAGGAGGGGGTTGTGGAGATCCTTGAACACCGGGGAGCTGTTTTTT. This sequence encodes CASRRGLWRSLNTGELFF. This rearrangement joins TRBV19 to TRBJ2-2; maybe TRBD1 (6 bases). Trimming left V 6 bases short and J 1 base short, with 21 bases between. The CDR3 is made up of 18 amino acids. Germline CDR1 reads LNHDA; CDR2 reads SQIVND (reference sequence).

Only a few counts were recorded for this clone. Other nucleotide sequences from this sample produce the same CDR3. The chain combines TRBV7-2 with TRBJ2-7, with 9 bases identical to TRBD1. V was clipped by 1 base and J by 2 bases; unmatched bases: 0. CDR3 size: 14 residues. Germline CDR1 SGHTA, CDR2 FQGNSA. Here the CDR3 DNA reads TGTGCCAGCAGCTTAGGACAGGGGGCCTACGAGCAGTACTTC. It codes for CASSLGQGAYEQYF.

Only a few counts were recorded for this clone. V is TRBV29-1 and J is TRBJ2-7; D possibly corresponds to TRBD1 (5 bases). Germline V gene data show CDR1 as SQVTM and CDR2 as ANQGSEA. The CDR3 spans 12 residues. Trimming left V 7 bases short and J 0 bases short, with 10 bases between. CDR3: CSATAFSYEQYF. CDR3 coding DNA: TGCAGCGCGACAGCATTCTCCTACGAGCAGTACTTC.

CDR3 protein: CASSHRPAKKFYEQYF. In DNA form, the CDR3 reads TGTGCCAGCAGCCATAGACCGGCAAAAAAGTTCTACGAGCAGTACTTC. The chain is built from TRBV7-8 and TRBJ2-7; D not resolved. V dropped 5 bases and J dropped 3 bases, with 20 bases sitting between them. Germline CDR1 is SGHVS and CDR2 is FQNEAQ. CDR3 size: 16 residues.

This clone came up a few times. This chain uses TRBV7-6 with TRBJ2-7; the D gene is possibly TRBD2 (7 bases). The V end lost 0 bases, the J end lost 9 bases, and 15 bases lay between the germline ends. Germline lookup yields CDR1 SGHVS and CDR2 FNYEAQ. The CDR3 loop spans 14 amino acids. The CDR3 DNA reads TGTGCCAGCAGCTTAGCGGGGGGGCGAGTTGTGCAGTACTTC. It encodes CASSLAGGRVVQYF. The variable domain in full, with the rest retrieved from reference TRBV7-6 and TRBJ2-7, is GAGVSQSPRYKVTKRGQDVALRCDPISGHVSLYWYRQALGQGPEFLTYFNYEAQQDKSGLPNDRFSAERPEGSISTLTIQRTEQRDSAMYRCASSLAGGRVVQYFGPGTRLTVT.

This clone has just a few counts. The DNA for the CDR3 is TGTGCCACCAGCAGGGACAGGGTCCGGACTGAAGCTTTCTTT. Its translation: CATSRDRVRTEAFF. This chain links TRBV15 with TRBJ1-1, with TRBD1 matching over 8 bases. Trimming cost V 3 bases and J 5 bases; bases outside gene matches: 5. The CDR3 covers 14 residues. The germline V gene encodes CDR1 LNHNV and CDR2 YYDKDF (reference sequence).

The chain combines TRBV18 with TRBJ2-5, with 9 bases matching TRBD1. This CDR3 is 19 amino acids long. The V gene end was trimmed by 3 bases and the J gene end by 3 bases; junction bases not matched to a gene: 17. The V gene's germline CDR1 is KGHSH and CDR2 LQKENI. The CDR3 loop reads CASSPNLGYAGQGEETQYF. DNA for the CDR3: TGTGCCAGCTCACCCAACCTCGGTTATGCGGGACAGGGCGAAGAGACCCAGTACTTC.

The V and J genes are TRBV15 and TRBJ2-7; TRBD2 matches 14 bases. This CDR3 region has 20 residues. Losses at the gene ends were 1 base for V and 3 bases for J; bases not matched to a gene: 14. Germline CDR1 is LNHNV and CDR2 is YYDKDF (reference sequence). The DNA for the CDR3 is TGTGCCACCAGCAGAGCCCGGGGACTAGCGGGAGTAAAGGGCTACTACGAGCAGTACTTC. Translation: CATSRARGLAGVKGYYEQYF.

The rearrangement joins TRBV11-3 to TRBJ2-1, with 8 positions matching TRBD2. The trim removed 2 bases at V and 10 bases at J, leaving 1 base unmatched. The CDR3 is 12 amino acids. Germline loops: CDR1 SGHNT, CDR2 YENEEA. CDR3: CASSLRGGEQFF. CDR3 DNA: TGTGCCAGCAGCTTACGGGGGGGAGAGCAGTTCTTC.

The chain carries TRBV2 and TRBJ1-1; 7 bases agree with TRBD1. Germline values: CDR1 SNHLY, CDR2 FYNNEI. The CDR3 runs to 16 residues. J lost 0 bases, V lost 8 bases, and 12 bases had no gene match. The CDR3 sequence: CASDKTGPALNTEAFF. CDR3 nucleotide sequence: TGTGCCAGCGATAAGACAGGGCCCGCGCTGAACACTGAAGCTTTCTTT.

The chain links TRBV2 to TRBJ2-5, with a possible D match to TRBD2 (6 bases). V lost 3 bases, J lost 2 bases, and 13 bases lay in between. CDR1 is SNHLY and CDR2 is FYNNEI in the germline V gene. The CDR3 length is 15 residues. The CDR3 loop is CASSEDYLLQETQYF. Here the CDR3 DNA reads TGTGCCAGCAGTGAGGACTATTTGTTACAAGAGACCCAGTACTTC.

The CDR3 spells CASSQDRDNSPLHF. The CDR3 DNA sequence: TGTGCCAGCAGTCAGGACAGGGACAATTCACCCCTCCACTTT. This chain joins TRBV13 and TRBJ1-6; 8 bases align to TRBD1. The CDR3 runs 14 residues. Germline trimming cut 6 bases from V and 7 bases from J; bases unmatched to any gene: 5. The germline V gene has CDR1 PRHDT and CDR2 FYEKMQ (reference sequence).

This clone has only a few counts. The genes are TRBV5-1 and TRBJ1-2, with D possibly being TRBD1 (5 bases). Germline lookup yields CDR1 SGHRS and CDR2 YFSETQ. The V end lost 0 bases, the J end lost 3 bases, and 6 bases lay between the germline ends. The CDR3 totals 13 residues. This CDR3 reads CASSLVQDYGYTF. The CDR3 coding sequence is TGCGCCAGCAGCTTGGTACAGGACTATGGCTACACCTTC.

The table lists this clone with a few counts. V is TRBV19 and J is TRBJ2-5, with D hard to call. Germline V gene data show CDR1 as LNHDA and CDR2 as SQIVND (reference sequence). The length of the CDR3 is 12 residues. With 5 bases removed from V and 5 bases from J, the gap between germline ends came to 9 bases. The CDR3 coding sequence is TGTGCCAGTAGTCAGGTGGGGGAGACCCAGTACTTC. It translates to CASSQVGETQYF.

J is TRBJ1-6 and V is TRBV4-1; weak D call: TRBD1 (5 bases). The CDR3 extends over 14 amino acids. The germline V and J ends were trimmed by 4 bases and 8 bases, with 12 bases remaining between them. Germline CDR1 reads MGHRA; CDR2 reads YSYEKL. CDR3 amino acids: CASSPIMGDSPLHF. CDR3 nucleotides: TGCGCCAGCAGCCCGATCATGGGGGATTCACCCCTCCACTTT.

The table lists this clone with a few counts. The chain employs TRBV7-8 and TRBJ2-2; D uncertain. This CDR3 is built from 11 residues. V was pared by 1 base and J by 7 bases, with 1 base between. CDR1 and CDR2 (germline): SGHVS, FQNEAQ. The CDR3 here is CASSLVGELFF. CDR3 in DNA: TGTGCCAGCAGCTTAGTCGGGGAGCTGTTTTTT. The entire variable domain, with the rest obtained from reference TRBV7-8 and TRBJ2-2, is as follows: GAGVSQSPRYKVAKRGQDVALRCDPISGHVSLFWYQQALGQGPEFLTYFQNEAQLDKSGLPSDRFFAERPEGSVSTLKIQRTQQEDSAVYLCASSLVGELFFGEGSRLTVL.

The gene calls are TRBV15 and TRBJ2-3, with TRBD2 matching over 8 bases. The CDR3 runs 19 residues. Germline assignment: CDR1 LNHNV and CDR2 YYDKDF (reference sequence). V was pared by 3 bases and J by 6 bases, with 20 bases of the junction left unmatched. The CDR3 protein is CATSRDPTTGGGTSDTQYF. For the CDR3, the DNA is TGTGCCACCAGCAGGGATCCTACGACTGGCGGGGGGACATCCGATACGCAGTATTTT.

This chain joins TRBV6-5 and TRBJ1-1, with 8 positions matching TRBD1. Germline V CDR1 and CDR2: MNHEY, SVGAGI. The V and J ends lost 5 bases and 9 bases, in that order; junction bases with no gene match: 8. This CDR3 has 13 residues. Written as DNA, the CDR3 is TGTGCCAGCAGTCAAGCTCGGACAGGGCAAGCTTTCTTT. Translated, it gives CASSQARTGQAFF.